Given below is one TCR beta chain in context. The method was immunoSEQ multiplex PCR; TCRdb's version includes in-frame clones alone and lacks a portion of them. The sample records about 160,000 clones, roughly 88% being singletons. The CDR3 runs to 12 residues. Trimming removed 0 bases at V and 6 bases at J, with 5 bases between. Germline V gives CDR1 SGHRS, CDR2 YFSETQ. The data were obtained in a study of blood T cell repertoires in COVID-19. The source material was PBMCs or T cells enriched from blood (not recorded which). This rearrangement joins TRBV5-1 to TRBJ2-3; D is uncertain. The clonotype comes from a woman aged 50 to 65 who had recovered from COVID-19. CDR3 amino acids: CASSLALDTQYF. CDR3 sequence (DNA): TGCGCCAGCAGCTTGGCCTTGGATACGCAGTATTTT.